The clone carrying this T cell receptor beta chain was counted ten times or more. From RNA, the CDR3 regions of TCR beta chains were amplified and sequenced. HTBI-primed RT-PCR formed the first round, and a multiplex PCR formed the second. TCRdb reprocessed the multiplex PCR reads with MiXCR, giving one entry per CDR3 protein. The table lists 620,000 or so distinct CDR3 sequences, approximately 21% of them singletons, with more than 5.5% in the top ten. The CDR3 loop spans 11 amino acids. V gave up 3 bases and J gave up 6 bases, with 5 bases separating them. Germline values: CDR1 PRHDT, CDR2 FYEKMQ (reference sequence). This entry is derived from a study of Graves' ophthalmopathy and Graves' hyperthyroidism.

Sequencing was done on a sample of peripheral blood. This chain connects TRBV13 to TRBJ1-1, with D uncertain. The sequence derives from a woman aged 18-29 years with stable Graves' hyperthyroidism. Some clones in this sample may be carry-over from other donors' samples. The CDR3 bases are TGTGCCAGCAGCTTCTACCCTGAAGCTTTCTTT. It codes for CASSFYPEAFF. Complete variable domain (other parts from reference TRBV13 and TRBJ1-1): AAGVIQSPRHLIKEKRETATLKCYPIPRHDTVYWYQQGPGQDPQFLISFYEKMQSDKGSIPDRFSAQQFSDYHSELNMSSLELGDSALYFCASSFYPEAFFGQGTRLTVV.